Described below is a single TCR beta chain sequence and its context. Authors' analysis steps: By means of reference gene primer amplification, nucleated cell counts were estimated. This table comes from immunoSEQ multiplex PCR, and its TCRdb copy is limited to in-frame clones, with some not included. V and J calls and clone size are copied from that table; D and trimming were computed from the DNA. The sample lists 250,000 to 350,000 clones; about nine tenths were seen once. This entry belongs to a study of blood T cell repertoires in COVID-19. Background on the study: The samples span acute and convalescent COVID-19 from the United States, Italy and Spain. T cells, B-cell-depleted T cells, or PBMCs provided the cDNA or gDNA that served as material.

The germline V and J ends were trimmed by 5 bases and 2 bases, with 3 bases remaining between them. Germline V CDR1 and CDR2: PRHDT, FYEKMQ (reference sequence). CDR3 length: 11 residues. The rearrangement joins TRBV13 to TRBJ2-5, with D unresolved. This receptor was obtained from a woman aged 50 to 60 who had recovered from COVID-19. What was sequenced was peripheral blood. The chain's CDR3 is CASSAQETQYF. The CDR3 DNA reads as TGTGCCAGCAGCGCGCAAGAGACCCAGTACTTC.